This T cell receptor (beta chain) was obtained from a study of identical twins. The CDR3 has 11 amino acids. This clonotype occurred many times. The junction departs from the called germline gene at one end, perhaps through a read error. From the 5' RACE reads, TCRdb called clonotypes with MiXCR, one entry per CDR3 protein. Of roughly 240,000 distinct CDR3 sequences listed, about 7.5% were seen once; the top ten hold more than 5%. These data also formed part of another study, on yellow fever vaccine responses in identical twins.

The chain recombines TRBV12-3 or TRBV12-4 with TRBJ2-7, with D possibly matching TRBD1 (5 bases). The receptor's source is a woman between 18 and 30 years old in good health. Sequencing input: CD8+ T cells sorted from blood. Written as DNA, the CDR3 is TGTGCCTGCAGGGTCTCCTACGAGCAGTACTTC. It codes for CACRVSYEQYF.